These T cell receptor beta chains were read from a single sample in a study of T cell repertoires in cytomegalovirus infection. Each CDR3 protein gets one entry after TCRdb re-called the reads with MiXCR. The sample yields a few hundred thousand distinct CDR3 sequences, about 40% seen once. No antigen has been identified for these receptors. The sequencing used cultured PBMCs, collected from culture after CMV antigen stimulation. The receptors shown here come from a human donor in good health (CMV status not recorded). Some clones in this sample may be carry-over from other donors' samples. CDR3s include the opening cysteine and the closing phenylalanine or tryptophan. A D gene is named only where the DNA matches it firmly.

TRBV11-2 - CASTTAFQDEQFF
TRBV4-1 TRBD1 CASSRGTGGFEQFF
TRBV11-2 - CASSFPPGVGYNEQFF
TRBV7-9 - CASSSTRTRSREYF
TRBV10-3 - CAIKGGDEQFF
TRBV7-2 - CASSPGVLSSYEQYF
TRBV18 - CASSPQAPLHF
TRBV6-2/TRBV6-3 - CASSYSKQPPYPYNEQFF
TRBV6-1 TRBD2 CASRGASGSLWYF
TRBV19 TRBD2 CASRRTGTPGLAGEAGFF
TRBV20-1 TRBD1 CSATLDRGNEDEQFF
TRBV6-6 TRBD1 CASRPGTATYEQYF
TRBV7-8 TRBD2 CASSSPGLPKSSYNEQFF
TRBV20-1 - CSAPPVGRGTEAFF
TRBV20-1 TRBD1 CSARGRGTGDSNQPQHF
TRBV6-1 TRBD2 CASSPGLAGASYNEQFF
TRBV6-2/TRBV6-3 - CASSHTGSNQPQHF
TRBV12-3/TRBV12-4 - CASSSDLRLTQHF
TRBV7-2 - CASSLVGKEAFF
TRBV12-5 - CASGSGPNTGELFF
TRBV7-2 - CASSPVRNSGYTF
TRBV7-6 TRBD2 CASGDLAGLSYEQYF
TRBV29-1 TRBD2 CSVEGTSGDPYEQYF
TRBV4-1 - CASSLTGHPSDGYTF
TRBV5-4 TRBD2 CASSPASGVSETQYF
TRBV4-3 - CASSPKVNEQYF
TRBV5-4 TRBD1 CASSPGTGWNSPLHF
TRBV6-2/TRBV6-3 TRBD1 CASSSRDRAPYEQYF
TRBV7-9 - CASSQTGPTSLVDSPLHF
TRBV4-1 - CASSQEEGRGRNIQYF
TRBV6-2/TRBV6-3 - CASSYPAREQYF
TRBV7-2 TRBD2 CASSLARGGGIQETQYF
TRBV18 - CASSPRSGNSGANVLTF
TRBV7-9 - CASSPEGGGLEQYF
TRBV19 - CASGPGEETQYF
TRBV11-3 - CASSRQTGGYTF
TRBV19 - CASSIYGRYNEQFF
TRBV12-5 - CASGQQGGFYNEQFF
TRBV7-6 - CASSLAITGELFF
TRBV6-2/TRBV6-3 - CASKRSSYEQYF
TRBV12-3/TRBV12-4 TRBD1 CASRSGQGDSPLHF
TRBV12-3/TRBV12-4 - CASNDAGELFF
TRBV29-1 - CSVDPYQETQYF
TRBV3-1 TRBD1 CASRIQGVDTEAFF
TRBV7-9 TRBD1 CASSPEGAKETQYF
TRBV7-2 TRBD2 CASSNEAGGGATDTQYF
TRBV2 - CANSGSTADTQYF
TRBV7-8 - CASTPRRRGARETQYF
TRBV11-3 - CASSLNPGANTEAFF
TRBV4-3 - CASSQVGDSETQYF
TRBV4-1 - CASSQGGGHQLREQYF
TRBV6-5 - CASSYSTPGRGQPQHF
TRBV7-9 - CASRGTSPEAFF
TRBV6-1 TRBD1 CASMKDGDRGRRDTQYF
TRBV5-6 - CASSLGITTGELFF
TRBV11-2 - CASSPRAVGYEQYF
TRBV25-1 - CASTDEQYF
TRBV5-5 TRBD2 CASIGLAGRHEQFF
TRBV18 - CASSYGGSTEAFF
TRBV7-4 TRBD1 CASSADRGRAPTGTDTQYF